The 12 T cell receptor beta chains listed next were all sequenced from one sample in a study of blood T cell repertoires in COVID-19 (dated by TCRdb to 2018 to 2020). The library was generated by the immunoSEQ multiplex PCR assay. TCRdb limited this immuneACCESS table to in-frame rearrangements with V and J called. A share of clones is missing; checked studies link under half to unresolved V genes, and the rest is unexplained. The sample table records over 200,000 clones; 87% of these occur just once. 5.5% to 7.5% of the sample belongs to the ten largest clones. Sequences were obtained from peripheral blood. The receptor source for this set is a man aged 55 to 70 who had recovered from COVID-19.

The V gene is TRBV6-5, the J gene TRBJ1-1; D perhaps matches TRBD1 (6 bases). This CDR3 spans 14 amino acids. Germline values: CDR1 MNHEY, CDR2 SVGAGI. The ends were cut back, 8 bases at V and 3 bases at J, with 16 bases in the middle. This CDR3 reads CASLRGGGYTEAFF. CDR3 in DNA: TGTGCCAGCCTAAGGGGGGGAGGGTACACTGAAGCTTTCTTT.

The chain is built from TRBV12-3 or TRBV12-4 and TRBJ2-7; D call uncertain. The CDR3 has 11 residues. Trimming left V 3 bases short and J 3 bases short, with 3 bases between. The CDR3 DNA is TGTGCCAGCAGTTTCGGCTACGAGCAGTACTTC. Protein sequence: CASSFGYEQYF.

The gene calls are TRBV5-5 and TRBJ2-7; D is possibly TRBD1 (6 bases). Germline CDR1 SGHKS, CDR2 YYEKEE (reference sequence). This CDR3 region has 12 residues. V lost 3 bases to trimming and J lost 4 bases, with 8 bases between them. CDR3 in amino acids: CASSSQGYEQYF. The CDR3 nucleotides are TGTGCCAGCAGCTCACAGGGTTACGAGCAGTACTTC. The full variable domain, rest sourced from reference TRBV5-5 and TRBJ2-7, is DAGVTQSPTHLIKTRGQQVTLRCSPISGHKSVSWYQQVLGQGPQFIFQYYEKEERGRGNFPDRFSARQFPNYSSELNVNALLLGDSALYLCASSSQGYEQYFGPGTRLTVT.

The gene calls are TRBV19 and TRBJ1-2, with no clear D. Trimming cost V 8 bases and J 2 bases, with 12 bases left between them. In germline, CDR1 is LNHDA, CDR2 SQIVND (reference sequence). The CDR3 length is 13 residues. CDR3 amino acids: CASRLAGNYGYTF. The CDR3 nucleotides read TGTGCCAGTCGGTTGGCGGGAAACTATGGCTACACCTTC.

This clone was seen more than once but under ten times. V usage is TRBV2 and J usage is TRBJ2-7; 7 positions agree with TRBD1. V lost 6 bases and J lost 0; bases outside the gene matches: 5. Germline V gene sequence: CDR1 SNHLY, CDR2 FYNNEI. CDR3 length equals 14 residues. The CDR3 coding sequence is TGTGCCAGCAGGGAACAGGGGCCCTCCTACGAGCAGTACTTC. This sequence encodes CASREQGPSYEQYF.

The chain uses TRBV7-2 and TRBJ2-7, with a weak D call TRBD1 (6 bases). This CDR3 is 14 amino acids long. V was cut by 5 bases and J by 2 bases, with 13 bases left in between. CDR1 and CDR2 from the germline V gene are SGHTA and FQGNSA. Here the CDR3 DNA reads TGTGCCAGCAGCCCCGGGACAAACCCCTACGAGCAGTACTTC. This translates into CASSPGTNPYEQYF.

V and J are TRBV6-2 or TRBV6-3 and TRBJ1-2, with D tentatively TRBD1 (6 bases). Germline values: CDR1 MNHEY, CDR2 SVGEGT. Trimming stripped 5 bases from V and 4 bases from J, with 17 bases between. The CDR3 has 15 residues. CDR3 nucleotide sequence: TGTGCCAGCAGTCGCCTGACAGGACTGGGCTATGGCTACACCTTC. Its translation: CASSRLTGLGYGYTF.

CDR3 amino acids: CASGLVPGGTSDTQYF. The CDR3 DNA sequence: TGTGCTAGTGGTTTGGTCCCAGGGGGTACGTCGGATACGCAGTATTTT. This chain connects TRBV12-5 to TRBJ2-3; 7 bases agree with TRBD1. V lost 0 bases and J lost 6; bases outside the gene matches: 9. The CDR3 extends over 16 amino acids. CDR1 and CDR2 (germline): LGHNT, FRNRAP.

The V gene is TRBV2, the J gene TRBJ2-3; D gene unclear. Germline lookup yields CDR1 SNHLY and CDR2 FYNNEI. The CDR3 has 15 amino acids. V was shortened by 6 bases and J by 4 bases, with 17 bases between the two germline ends. The CDR3 is CASRRSNGAPDTQYF. The CDR3, as DNA: TGTGCCAGCAGACGGAGTAATGGAGCCCCAGATACGCAGTATTTT.

The chain joins TRBV27 to TRBJ2-6; maybe TRBD1 (5 bases). This CDR3 is 17 amino acids long. CDR1 and CDR2 (germline): MNHEY, SMNVEV (reference sequence). V shed 2 bases and J shed 0 bases, with 11 bases lying between them. CDR3 amino acids: CASSLRGSLSGANVLTF. The CDR3 DNA is TGTGCCAGCAGTTTAAGGGGATCGCTCTCTGGGGCCAACGTCCTGACTTTC.

V is TRBV7-9 and J is TRBJ1-5; D may be TRBD1 (5 bases). CDR3 size: 15 residues. The germline gives CDR1 SEHNR, CDR2 FQNEAQ (reference sequence). V was clipped by 1 base and J by 1 base, with 8 bases between them. In DNA, the CDR3 is TGTGCCAGCAGCTTAGGCGGGGGAAGCAATCAGCCCCAGCATTTT. Protein: CASSLGGGSNQPQHF.

The CDR3: CASSENLRGTTNTGELFF. As DNA, the CDR3 is TGTGCCAGCAGTGAAAATCTCCGGGGGACCACGAACACCGGGGAGCTGTTTTTT. The chain is built from TRBV25-1 and TRBJ2-2, with a weak D call TRBD2 (6 bases). The CDR3 loop spans 18 amino acids. Germline CDR1 reads MGHDK; CDR2 reads SYGVNS. Trimming pared 2 bases from V and 0 bases from J, leaving 16 bases between. The full variable domain, its missing parts supplied by reference TRBV25-1 and TRBJ2-2, is EADIYQTPRYLVIGTGKKITLECSQTMGHDKMYWYQQDPGMELHLIHYSYGVNSTEKGDLSSESTVSRIRTEHFPLTLESARPSHTSQYLCASSENLRGTTNTGELFFGEGSRLTVL.